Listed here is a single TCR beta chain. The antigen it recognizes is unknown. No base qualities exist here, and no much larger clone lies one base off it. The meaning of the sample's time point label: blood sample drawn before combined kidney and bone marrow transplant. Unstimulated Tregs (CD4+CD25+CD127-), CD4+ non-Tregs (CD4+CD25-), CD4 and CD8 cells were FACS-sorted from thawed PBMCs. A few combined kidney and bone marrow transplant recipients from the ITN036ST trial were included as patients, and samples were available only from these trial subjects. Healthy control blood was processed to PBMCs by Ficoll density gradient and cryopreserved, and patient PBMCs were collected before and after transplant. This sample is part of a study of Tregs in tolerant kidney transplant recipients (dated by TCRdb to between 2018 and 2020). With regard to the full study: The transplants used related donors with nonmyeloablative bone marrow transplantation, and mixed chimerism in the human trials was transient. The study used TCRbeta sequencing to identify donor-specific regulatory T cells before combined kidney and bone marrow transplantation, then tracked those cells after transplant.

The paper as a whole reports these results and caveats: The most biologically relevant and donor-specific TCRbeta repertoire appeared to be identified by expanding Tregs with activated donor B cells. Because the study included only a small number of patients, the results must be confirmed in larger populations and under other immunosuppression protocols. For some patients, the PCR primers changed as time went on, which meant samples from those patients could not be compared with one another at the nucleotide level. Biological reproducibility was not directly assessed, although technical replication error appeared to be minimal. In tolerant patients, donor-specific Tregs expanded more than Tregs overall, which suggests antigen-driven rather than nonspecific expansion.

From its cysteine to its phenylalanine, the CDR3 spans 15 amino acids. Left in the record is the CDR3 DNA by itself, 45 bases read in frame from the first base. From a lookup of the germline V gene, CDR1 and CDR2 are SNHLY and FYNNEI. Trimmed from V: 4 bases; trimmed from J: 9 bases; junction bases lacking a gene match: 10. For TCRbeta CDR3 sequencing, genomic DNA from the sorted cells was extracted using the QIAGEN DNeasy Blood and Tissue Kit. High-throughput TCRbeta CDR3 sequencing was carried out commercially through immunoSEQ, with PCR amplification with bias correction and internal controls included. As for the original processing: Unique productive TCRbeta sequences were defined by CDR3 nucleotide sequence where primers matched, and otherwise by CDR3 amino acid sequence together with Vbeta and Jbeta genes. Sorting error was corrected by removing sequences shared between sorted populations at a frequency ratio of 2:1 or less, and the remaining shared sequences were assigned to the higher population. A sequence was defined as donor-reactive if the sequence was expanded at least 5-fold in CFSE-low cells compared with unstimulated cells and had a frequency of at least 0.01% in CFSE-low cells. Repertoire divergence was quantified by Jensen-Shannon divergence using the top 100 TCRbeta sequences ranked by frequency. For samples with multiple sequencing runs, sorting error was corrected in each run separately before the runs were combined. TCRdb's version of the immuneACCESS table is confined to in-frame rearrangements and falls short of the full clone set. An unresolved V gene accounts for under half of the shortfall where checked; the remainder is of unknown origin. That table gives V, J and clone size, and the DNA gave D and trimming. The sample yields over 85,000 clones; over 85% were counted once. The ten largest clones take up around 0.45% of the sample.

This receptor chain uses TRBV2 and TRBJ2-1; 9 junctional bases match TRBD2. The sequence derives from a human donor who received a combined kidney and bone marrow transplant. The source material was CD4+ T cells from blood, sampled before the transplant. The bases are TGTGCCAGCAGTGCAGTGGGACTAGCAGGGGTTGAGCAGTTCTTC. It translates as CASSAVGLAGVEQFF.